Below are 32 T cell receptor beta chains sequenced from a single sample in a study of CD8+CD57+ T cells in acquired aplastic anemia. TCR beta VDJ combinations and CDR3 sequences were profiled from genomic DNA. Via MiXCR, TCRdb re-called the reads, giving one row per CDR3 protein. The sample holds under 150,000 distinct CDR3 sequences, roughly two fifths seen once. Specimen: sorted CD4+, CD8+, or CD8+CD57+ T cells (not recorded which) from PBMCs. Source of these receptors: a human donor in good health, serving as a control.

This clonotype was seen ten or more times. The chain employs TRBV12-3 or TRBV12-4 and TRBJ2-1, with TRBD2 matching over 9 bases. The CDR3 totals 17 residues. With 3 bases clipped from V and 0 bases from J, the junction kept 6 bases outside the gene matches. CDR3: CASSLVSGGFSYNEQFF. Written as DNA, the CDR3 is TGTGCCAGCAGTTTGGTTAGCGGGGGCTTCTCCTACAATGAGCAGTTCTTC.

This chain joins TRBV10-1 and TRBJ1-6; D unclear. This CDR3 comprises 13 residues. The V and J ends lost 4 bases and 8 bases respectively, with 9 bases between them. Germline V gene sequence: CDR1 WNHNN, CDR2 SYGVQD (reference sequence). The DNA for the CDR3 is TGCGCCAGCAGTGCCGGACCTTATTCACCCCTCCACTTT. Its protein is CASSAGPYSPLHF.

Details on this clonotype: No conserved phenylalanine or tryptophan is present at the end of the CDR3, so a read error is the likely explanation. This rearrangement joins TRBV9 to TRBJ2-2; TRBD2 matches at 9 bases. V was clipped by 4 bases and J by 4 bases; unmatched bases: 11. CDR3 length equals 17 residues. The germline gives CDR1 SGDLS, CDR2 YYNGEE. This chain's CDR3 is CASSPRTSVSRTGELFS. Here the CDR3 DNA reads TGTGCCAGCAGCCCAAGGACTAGCGTGTCTCGCACCGGGGAGCTGTTTTCT.

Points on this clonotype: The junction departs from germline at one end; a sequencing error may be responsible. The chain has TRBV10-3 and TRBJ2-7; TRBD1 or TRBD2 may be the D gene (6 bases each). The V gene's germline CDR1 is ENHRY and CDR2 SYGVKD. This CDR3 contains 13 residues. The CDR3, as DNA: TGCGCCAGCAGTGAGGGGGGACCCTACGAGCAGTACTTC. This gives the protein CASSEGGPYEQYF.

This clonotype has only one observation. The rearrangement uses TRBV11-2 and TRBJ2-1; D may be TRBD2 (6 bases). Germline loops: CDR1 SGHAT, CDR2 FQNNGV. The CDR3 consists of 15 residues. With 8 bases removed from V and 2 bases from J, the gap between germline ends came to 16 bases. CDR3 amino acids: CASAPRTSPYNEQFF. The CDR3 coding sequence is TGTGCCAGCGCCCCGAGAACTAGCCCCTACAATGAGCAGTTCTTC.

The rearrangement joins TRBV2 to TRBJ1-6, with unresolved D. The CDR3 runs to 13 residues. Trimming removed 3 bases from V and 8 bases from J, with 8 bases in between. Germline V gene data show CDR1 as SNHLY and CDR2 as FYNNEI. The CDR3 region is CASSDARYSPLHF. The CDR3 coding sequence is TGTGCCAGCAGTGACGCCAGATATTCACCCCTCCACTTT.

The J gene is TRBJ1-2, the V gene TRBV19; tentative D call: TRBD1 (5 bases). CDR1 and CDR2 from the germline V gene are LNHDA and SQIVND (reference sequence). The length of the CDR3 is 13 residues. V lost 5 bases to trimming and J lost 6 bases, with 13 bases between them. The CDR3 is CASSFQGLDGYTF. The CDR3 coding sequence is TGTGCCAGTAGTTTCCAGGGCCTTGATGGCTACACCTTC. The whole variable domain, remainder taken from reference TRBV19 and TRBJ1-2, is DGGITQSPKYLFRKEGQNVTLSCEQNLNHDAMYWYRQDPGQGLRLIYYSQIVNDFQKGDIAEGYSVSREKKESFPLTVTSAQKNPTAFYLCASSFQGLDGYTFGSGTRLTVV.

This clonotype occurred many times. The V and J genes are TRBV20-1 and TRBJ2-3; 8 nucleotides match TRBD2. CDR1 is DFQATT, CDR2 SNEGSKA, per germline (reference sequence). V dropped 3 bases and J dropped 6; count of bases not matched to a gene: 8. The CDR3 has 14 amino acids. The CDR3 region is CSASFAGGWDTQYF. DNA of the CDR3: TGCAGTGCTAGTTTTGCGGGGGGATGGGATACGCAGTATTTT.

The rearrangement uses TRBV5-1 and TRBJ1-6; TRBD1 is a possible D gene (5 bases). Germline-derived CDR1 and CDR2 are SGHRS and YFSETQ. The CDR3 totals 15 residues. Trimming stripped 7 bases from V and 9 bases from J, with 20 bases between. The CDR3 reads CASGDGRNIFSPLHF. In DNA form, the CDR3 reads TGCGCCAGCGGGGACGGACGTAACATATTTTCACCCCTCCACTTT.

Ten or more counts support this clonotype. The CDR3 coding sequence is TGTGCCAGCAGCTCCGACCCGGTCCAAGAGACCCAGTACTTC. It codes for CASSSDPVQETQYF. The V and J genes are TRBV5-4 and TRBJ2-5; D uncertain. V was clipped by 3 bases and J by 1 base, with 10 bases between them. The CDR3 is made up of 14 amino acids. Looked up from germline, CDR1 is SGHNT and CDR2 is YYREEE (reference sequence).

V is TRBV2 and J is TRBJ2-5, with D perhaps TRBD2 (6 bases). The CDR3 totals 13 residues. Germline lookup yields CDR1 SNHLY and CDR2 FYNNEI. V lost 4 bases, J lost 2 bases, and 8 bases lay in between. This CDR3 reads CASSASVQETQYF. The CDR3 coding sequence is TGTGCCAGCAGTGCTAGCGTACAAGAGACCCAGTACTTC.

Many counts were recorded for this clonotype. The CDR3 is CAWSRVSDTQYF. The CDR3 nucleotides are TGTGCCTGGAGTAGGGTATCCGATACGCAGTATTTT. V gene TRBV30 combines with J gene TRBJ2-3, with unresolved D. The CDR3 has 12 amino acids. Germline V CDR1 and CDR2: GTSNPN, SVGIG (reference sequence). Trimming removed 2 bases at V and 6 bases at J, with 9 bases between. The variable domain in full, completed from reference TRBV30 and TRBJ2-3, reads SQTIHQWPATLVQPVGSPLSLECTVEGTSNPNLYWYRQAAGRGLQLLFYSVGIGQISSEVPQNLSASRPQDRQFILSSKKLLLSDSGFYLCAWSRVSDTQYFGPGTRLTVL.

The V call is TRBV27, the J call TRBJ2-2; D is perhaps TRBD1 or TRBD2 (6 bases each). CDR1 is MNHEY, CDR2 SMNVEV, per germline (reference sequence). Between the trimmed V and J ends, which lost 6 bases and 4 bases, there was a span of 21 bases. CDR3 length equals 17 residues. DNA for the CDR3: TGTGCCAGCAGCAGACATCTCGGCAGGGGAGGCACCGGGGAGCTGTTTTTT. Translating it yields CASSRHLGRGGTGELFF.

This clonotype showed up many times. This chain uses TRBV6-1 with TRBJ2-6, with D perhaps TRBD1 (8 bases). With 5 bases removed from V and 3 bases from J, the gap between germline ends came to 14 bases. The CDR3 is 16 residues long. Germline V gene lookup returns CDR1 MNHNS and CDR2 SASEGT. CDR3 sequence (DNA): TGTGCCAGCAGTCTGACAGGGGAGGGTGGGGCCAACGTCCTGACTTTC. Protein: CASSLTGEGGANVLTF.

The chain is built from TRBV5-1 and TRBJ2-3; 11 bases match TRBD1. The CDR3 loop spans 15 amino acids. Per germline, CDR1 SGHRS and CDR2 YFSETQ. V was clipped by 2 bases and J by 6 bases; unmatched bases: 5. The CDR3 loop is CASSFRTGGKDTQYF. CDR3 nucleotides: TGCGCCAGCAGCTTCAGGACAGGGGGCAAGGATACGCAGTATTTT.

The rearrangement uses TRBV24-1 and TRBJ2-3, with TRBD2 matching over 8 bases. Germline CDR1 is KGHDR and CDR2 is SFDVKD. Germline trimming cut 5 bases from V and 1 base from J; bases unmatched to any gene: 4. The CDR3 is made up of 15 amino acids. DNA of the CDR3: TGTGCCACCAGTGGTCGAGCGGGAGGCACAGATACGCAGTATTTT. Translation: CATSGRAGGTDTQYF.

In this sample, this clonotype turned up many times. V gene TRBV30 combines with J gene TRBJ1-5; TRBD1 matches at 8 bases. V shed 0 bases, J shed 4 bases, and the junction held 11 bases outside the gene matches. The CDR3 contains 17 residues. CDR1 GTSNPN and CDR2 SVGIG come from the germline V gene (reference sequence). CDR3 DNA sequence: TGTGCCTGGAGTGTACGGTCCGGGACAGGTGAAAATCAGCCCCAGCATTTT. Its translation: CAWSVRSGTGENQPQHF.

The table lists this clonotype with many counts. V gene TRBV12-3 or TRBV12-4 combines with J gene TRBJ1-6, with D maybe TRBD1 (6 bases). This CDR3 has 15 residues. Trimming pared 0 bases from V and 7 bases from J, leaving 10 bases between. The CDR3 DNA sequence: TGTGCCAGCAGTTTAGCAACGGGGGCGAATTCACCCCTCCACTTT. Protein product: CASSLATGANSPLHF.

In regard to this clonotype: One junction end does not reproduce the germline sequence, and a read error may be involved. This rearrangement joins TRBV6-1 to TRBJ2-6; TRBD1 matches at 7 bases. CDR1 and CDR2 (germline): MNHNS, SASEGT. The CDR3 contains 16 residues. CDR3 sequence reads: CASSLGTVSGANALTF. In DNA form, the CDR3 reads TGTGCCAGCAGCCTCGGGACAGTCTCTGGGGCCAACGCCCTGACTTTC.

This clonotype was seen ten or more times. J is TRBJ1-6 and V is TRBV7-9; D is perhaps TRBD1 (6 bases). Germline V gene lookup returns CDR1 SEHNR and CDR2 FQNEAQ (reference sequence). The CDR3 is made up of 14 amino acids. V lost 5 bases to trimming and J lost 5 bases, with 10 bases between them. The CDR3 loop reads CASSRDTDNSPLHF. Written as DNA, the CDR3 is TGTGCCAGCAGCCGGGACACCGATAATTCACCCCTCCACTTT.

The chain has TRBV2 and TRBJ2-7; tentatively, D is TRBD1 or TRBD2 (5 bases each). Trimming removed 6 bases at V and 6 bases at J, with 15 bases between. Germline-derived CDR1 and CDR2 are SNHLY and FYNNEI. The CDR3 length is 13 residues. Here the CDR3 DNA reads TGTGCCAGCAGGACGGGACCGGAGGTCGAGCAGTACTTC. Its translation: CASRTGPEVEQYF.

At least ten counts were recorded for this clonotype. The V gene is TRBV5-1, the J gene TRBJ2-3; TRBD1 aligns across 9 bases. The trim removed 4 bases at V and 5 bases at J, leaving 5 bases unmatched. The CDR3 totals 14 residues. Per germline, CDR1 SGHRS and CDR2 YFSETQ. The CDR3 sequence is CASSAGQGIDTQYF. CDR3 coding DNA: TGCGCCAGCAGCGCTGGACAGGGGATAGATACGCAGTATTTT.

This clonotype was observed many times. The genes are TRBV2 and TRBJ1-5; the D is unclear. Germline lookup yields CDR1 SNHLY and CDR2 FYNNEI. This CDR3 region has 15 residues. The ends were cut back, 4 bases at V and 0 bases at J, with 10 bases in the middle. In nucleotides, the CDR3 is TGTGCCAGCAGTGTCGACGGTTATAGCAATCAGCCCCAGCATTTT. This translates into CASSVDGYSNQPQHF.

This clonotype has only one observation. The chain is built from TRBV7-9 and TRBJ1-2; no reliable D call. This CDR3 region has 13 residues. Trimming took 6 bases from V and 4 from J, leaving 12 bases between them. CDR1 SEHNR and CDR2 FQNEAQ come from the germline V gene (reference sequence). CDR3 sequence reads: CASSTTRGYGYTF. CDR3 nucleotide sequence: TGTGCCAGCAGTACCACACGGGGCTATGGCTACACCTTC.

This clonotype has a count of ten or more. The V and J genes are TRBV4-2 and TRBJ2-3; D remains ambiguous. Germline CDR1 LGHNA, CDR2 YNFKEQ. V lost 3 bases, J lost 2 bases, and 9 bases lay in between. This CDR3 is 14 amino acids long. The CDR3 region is CASSHSHATDTQYF. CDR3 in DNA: TGTGCCAGCAGCCATTCCCACGCCACAGATACGCAGTATTTT.

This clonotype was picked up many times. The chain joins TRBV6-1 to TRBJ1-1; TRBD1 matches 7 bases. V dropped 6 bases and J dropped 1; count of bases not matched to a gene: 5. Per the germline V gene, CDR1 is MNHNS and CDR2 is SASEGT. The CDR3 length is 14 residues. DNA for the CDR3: TGTGCCAGCAGACTGACAGGGCAGAACACTGAAGCTTTCTTT. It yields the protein CASRLTGQNTEAFF.

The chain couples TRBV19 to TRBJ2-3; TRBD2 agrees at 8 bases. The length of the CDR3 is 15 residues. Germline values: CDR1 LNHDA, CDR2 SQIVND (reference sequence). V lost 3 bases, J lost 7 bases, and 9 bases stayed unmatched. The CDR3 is CASSILSGAGNTQYF. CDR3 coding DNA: TGTGCCAGTAGTATCCTTAGCGGGGCGGGAAATACGCAGTATTTT.

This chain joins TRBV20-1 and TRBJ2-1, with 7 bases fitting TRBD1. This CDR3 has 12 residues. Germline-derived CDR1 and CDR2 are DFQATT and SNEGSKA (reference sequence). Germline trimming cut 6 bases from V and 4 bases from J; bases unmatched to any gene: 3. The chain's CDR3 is CSATGAYNEQFF. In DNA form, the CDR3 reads TGCAGTGCCACAGGGGCTTACAATGAGCAGTTCTTC.

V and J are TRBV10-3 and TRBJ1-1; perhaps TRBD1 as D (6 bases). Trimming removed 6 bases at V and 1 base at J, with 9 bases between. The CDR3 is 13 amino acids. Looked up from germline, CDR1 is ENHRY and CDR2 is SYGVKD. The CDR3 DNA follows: TGTGCCATCAGAGGGGACAAGAACACTGAAGCTTTCTTT. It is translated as CAIRGDKNTEAFF.

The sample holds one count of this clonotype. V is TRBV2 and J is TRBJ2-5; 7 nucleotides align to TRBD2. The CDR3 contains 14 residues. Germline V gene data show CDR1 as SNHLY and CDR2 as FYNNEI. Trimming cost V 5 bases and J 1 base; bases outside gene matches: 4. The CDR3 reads CASSSLAVQETQYF. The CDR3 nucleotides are TGTGCCAGCAGTTCCCTAGCGGTCCAAGAGACCCAGTACTTC.

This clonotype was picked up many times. The CDR3 here is CASRTGVEQFF. The CDR3 DNA sequence: TGTGCCAGTAGAACAGGGGTCGAGCAGTTCTTC. The chain has TRBV19 and TRBJ2-1, with TRBD1 identical over 7 bases. J lost 10 bases, V lost 6 bases, and 3 bases had no gene match. This CDR3 has 11 amino acids. Germline CDR1 LNHDA, CDR2 SQIVND (reference sequence).

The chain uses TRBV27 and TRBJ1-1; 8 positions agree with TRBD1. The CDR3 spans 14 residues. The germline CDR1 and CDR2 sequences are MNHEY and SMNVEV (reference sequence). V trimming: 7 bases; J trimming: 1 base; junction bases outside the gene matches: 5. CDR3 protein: CASTRQGPNTEAFF. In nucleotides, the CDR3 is TGTGCCAGCACCCGACAGGGGCCGAACACTGAAGCTTTCTTT.